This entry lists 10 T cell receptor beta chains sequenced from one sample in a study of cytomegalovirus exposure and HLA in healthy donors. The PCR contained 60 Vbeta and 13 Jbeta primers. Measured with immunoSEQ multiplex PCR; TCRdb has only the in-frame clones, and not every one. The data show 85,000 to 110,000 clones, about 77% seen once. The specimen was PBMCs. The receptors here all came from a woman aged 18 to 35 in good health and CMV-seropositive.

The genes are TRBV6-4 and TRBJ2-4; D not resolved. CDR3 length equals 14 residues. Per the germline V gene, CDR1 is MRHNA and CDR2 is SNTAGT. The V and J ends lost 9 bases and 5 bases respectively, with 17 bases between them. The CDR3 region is CAREKQIPQNIQYF. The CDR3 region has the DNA TGTGCCAGAGAAAAACAAATCCCGCAAAACATTCAGTACTTC.

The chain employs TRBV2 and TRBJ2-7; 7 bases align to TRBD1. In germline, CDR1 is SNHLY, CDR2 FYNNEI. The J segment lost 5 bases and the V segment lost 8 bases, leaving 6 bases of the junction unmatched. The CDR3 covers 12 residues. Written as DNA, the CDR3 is TGTGCCAGCGATCGACAGGGCGACGAGCAGTACTTC. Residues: CASDRQGDEQYF.

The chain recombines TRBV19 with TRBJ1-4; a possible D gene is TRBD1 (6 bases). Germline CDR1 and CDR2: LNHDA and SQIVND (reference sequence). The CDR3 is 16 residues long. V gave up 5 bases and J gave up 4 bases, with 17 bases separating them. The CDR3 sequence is CASSPSRQALNEKLFF. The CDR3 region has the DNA TGTGCCAGTAGTCCCTCTCGACAGGCACTTAATGAAAAACTGTTTTTT.

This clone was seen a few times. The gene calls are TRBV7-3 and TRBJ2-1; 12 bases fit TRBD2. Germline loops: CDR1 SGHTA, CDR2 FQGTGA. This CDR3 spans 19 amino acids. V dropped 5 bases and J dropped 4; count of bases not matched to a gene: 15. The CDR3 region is CASSAPSLAGGPAYNEQFF. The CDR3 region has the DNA TGTGCCAGCAGCGCCCCGTCGCTAGCGGGAGGGCCGGCTTACAATGAGCAGTTCTTC.

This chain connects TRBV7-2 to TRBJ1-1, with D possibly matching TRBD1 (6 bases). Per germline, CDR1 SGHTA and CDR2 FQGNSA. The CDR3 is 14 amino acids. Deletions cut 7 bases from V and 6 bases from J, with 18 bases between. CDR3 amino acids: CASKTSHGGPEAFF. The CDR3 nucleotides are TGTGCCAGCAAGACCTCCCATGGGGGCCCTGAAGCTTTCTTT.

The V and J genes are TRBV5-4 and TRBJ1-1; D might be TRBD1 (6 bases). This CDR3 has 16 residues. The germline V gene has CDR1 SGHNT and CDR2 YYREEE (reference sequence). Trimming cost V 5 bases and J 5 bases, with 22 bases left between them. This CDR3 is CASSTARLGAGTEAFF. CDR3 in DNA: TGTGCCAGCAGTACGGCCCGTCTGGGGGCAGGGACTGAAGCTTTCTTT.

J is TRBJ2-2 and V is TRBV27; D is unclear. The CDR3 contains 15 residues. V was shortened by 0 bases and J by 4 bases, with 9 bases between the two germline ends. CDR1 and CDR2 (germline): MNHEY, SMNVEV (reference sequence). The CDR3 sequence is CASSLSHLFTGELFF. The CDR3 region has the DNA TGTGCCAGCAGTTTATCCCACCTATTCACCGGGGAGCTGTTTTTT.

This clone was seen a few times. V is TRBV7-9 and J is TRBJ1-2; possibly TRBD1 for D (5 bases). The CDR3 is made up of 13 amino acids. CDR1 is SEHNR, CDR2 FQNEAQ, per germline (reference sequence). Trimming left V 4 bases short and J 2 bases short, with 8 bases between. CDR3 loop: CASSSTENYGYTF. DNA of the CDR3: TGTGCCAGCAGCTCGACAGAGAACTATGGCTACACCTTC.

DNA for the CDR3: TGTGCCAGTAGTCCCAGCACTGAAGCTTTCTTT. Its protein product is CASSPSTEAFF. The gene calls are TRBV19 and TRBJ1-1, with unresolved D. Between the trimmed V and J ends, which lost 5 bases and 4 bases, there was a span of 5 bases. Looked up from germline, CDR1 is LNHDA and CDR2 is SQIVND (reference sequence). The CDR3 consists of 11 residues.

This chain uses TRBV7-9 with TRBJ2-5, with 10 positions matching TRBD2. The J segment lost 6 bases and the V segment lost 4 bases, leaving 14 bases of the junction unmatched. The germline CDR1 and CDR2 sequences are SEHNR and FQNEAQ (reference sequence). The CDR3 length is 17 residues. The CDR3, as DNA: TGTGCCAGCAGCTCCGCGGGGAGACTAGCGGGTGGGAAGACCCAGTACTTC. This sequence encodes CASSSAGRLAGGKTQYF. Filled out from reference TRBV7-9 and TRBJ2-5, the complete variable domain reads DTGVSQNPRHKITKRGQNVTFRCDPISEHNRLYWYRQTLGQGPEFLTYFQNEAQLEKSRLLSDRFSAERPKGSFSTLEIQRTEQGDSAMYLCASSSAGRLAGGKTQYFGPGTRLLVL.